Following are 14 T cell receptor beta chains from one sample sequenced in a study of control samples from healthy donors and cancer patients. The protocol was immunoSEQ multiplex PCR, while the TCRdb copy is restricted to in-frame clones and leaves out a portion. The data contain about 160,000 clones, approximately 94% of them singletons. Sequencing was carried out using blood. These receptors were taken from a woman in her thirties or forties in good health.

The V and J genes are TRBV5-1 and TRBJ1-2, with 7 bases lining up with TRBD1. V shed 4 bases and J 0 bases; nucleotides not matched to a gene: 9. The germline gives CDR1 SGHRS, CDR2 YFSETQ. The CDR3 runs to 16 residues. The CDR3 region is CASSVGQEQANYGYTF. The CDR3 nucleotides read TGCGCCAGCAGCGTAGGACAGGAGCAAGCTAACTATGGCTACACCTTC. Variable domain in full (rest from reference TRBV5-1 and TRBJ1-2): KAGVTQTPRYLIKTRGQQVTLSCSPISGHRSVSWYQQTPGQGLQFLFEYFSETQRNKGNFPGRFSGRQFSNSRSEMNVSTLELGDSALYLCASSVGQEQANYGYTFGSGTRLTVV.

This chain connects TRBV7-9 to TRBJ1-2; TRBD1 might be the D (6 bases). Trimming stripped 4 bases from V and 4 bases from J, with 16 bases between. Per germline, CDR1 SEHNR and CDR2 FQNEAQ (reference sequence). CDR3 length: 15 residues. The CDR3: CASSSGGANVYGYTF. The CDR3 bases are TGTGCCAGCAGCTCCGGGGGGGCGAATGTCTATGGCTACACCTTC. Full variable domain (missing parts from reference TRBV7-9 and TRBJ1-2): DTGVSQNPRHKITKRGQNVTFRCDPISEHNRLYWYRQTLGQGPEFLTYFQNEAQLEKSRLLSDRFSAERPKGSFSTLEIQRTEQGDSAMYLCASSSGGANVYGYTFGSGTRLTVV.

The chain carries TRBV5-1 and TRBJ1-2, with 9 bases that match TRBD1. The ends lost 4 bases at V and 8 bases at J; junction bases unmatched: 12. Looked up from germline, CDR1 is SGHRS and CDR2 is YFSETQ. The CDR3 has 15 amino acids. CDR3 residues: CASSPRTGADRGYTF. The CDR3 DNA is TGCGCCAGCAGCCCTCGGACAGGGGCGGATAGGGGCTACACCTTC.

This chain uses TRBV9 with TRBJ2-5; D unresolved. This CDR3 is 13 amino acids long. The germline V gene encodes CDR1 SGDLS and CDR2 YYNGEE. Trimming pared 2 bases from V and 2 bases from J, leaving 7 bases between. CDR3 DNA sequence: TGTGCCAGCAGCGTGAGCGTACAAGAGACCCAGTACTTC. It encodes CASSVSVQETQYF.

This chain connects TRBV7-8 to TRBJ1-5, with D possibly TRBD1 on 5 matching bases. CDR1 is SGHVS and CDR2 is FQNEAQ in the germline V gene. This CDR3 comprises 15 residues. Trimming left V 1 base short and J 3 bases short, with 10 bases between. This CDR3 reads CASSLDRRFNQPQHF. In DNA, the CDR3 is TGTGCCAGCAGCTTAGACAGGAGATTCAATCAGCCCCAGCATTTT.

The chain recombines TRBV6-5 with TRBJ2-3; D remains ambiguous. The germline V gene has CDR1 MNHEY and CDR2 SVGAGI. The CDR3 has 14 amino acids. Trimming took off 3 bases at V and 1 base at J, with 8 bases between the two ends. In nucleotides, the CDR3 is TGTGCCAGCAGTTATCGAACTCGCACAGATACGCAGTATTTT. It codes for CASSYRTRTDTQYF.

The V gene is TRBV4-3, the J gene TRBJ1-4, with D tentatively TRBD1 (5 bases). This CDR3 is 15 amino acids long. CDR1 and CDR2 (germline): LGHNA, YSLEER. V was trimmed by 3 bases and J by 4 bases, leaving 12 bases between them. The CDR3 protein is CASSHRQPFNEKLFF. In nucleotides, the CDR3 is TGCGCCAGCAGCCACCGACAGCCTTTTAATGAAAAACTGTTTTTT.

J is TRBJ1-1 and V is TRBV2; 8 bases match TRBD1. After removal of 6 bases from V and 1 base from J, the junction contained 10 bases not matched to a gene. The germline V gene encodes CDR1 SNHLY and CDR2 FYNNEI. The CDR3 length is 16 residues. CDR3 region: CASRREGQAENTEAFF. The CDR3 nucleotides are TGTGCCAGCAGGAGGGAGGGACAGGCCGAGAACACTGAAGCTTTCTTT.

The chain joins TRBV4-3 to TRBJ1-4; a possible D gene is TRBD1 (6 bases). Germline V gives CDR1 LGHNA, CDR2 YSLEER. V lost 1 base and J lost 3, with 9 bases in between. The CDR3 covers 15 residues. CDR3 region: CASSQAQGPNEKLFF. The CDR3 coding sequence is TGCGCCAGCAGCCAAGCACAGGGCCCTAATGAAAAACTGTTTTTT.

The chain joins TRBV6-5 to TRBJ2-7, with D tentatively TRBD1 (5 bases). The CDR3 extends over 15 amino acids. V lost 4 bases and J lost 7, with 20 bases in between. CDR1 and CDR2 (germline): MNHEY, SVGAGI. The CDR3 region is CASSSIATVGLEQYF. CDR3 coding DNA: TGTGCCAGCAGTTCCATCGCGACAGTGGGGTTGGAGCAGTACTTC.

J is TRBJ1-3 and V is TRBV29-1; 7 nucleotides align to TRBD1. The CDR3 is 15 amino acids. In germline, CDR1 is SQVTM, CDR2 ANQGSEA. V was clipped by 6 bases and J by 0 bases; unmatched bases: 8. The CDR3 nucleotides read TGCAGCGTCTCGCGGGGACAGAGCTCTGGAAACACCATATATTTT. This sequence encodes CSVSRGQSSGNTIYF.

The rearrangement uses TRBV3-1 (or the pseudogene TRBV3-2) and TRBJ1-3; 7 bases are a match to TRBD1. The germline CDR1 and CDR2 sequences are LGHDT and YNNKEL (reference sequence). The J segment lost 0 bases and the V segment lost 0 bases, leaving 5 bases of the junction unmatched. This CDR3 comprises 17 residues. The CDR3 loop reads CASSQDYGTASGNTIYF. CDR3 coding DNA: TGTGCCAGCAGCCAAGATTACGGGACAGCCTCTGGAAACACCATATATTTT.

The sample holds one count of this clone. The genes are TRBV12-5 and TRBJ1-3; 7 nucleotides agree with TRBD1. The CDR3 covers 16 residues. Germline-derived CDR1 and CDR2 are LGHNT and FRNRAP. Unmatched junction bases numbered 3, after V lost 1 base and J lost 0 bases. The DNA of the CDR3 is TGTGCTAGTGGTTTGGGGGACAGCTTCTCTGGAAACACCATATATTTT. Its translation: CASGLGDSFSGNTIYF.

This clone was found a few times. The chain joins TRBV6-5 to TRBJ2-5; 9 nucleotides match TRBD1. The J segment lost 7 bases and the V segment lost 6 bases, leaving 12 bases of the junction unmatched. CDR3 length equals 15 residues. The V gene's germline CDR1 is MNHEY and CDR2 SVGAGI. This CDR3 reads CASRSGQGNLRTQYF. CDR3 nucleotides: TGTGCCAGCAGGTCGGGACAGGGTAACTTACGGACCCAGTACTTC.